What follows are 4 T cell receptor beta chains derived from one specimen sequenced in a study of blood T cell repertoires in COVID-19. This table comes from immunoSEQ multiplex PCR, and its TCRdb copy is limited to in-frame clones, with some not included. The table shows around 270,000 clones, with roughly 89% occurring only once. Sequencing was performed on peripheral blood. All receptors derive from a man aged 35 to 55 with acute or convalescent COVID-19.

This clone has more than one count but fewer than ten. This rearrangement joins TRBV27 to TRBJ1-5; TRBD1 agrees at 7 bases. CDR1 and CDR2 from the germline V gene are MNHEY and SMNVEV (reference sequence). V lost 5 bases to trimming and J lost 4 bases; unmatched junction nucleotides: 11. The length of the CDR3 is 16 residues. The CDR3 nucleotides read TGTGCCAGCAGTAGCTGGGACAGCCCAAGGAATCAGCCCCAGCATTTT. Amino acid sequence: CASSSWDSPRNQPQHF.

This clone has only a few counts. Here the CDR3 reads CASSQDVQEGQPQHF. CDR3 sequence (DNA): TGTGCCAGCAGCCAAGATGTCCAGGAGGGCCAGCCCCAGCATTTT. The chain couples TRBV3-1 (or the pseudogene TRBV3-2) to TRBJ1-5; D is undetermined. The V end was cut by 0 bases, the J end by 7 bases, with 13 bases between. Germline CDR1 is LGHDT and CDR2 is YNNKEL (reference sequence). The CDR3 sequence is 15 residues long.

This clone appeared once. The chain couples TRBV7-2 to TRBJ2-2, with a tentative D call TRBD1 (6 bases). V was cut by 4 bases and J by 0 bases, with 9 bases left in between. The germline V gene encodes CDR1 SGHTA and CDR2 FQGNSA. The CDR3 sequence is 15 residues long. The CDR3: CASSSGTPNTGELFF. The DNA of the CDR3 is TGTGCCAGCAGCTCCGGGACACCGAACACCGGGGAGCTGTTTTTT.

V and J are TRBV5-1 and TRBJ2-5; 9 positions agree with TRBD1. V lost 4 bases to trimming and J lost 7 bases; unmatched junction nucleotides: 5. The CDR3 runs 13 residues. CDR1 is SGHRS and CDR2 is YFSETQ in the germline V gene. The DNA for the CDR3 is TGCGCCAGCAGCCTGGGACAGGGCGGGACCCAGTACTTC. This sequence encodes CASSLGQGGTQYF.